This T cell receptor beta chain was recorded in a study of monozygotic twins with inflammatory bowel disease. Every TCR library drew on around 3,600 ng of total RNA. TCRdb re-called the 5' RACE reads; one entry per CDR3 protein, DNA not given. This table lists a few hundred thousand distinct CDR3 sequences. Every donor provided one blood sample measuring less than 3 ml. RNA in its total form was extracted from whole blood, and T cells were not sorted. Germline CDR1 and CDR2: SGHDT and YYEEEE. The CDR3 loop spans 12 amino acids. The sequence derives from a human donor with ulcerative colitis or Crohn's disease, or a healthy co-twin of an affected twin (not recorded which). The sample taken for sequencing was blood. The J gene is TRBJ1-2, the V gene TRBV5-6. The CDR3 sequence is CASSLGSIGYTF.